A selection of T cell receptor beta chains follows, all from one sample in a study of regulatory T cells in long-lasting Graves disease. TCRdb independently ran MiXCR on the multiplex PCR reads; one entry per CDR3 protein. The table records fewer than 400,000 distinct CDR3 sequences, 20% of them present only once. Source: peripheral blood mononuclear cells (PBMCs), taken when the disease was refractory, from a patient treated with antithyroid drugs. These receptors all come from a female donor with Graves disease. Both conserved end residues are part of each CDR3. The D gene is left open where the match is weak.

v_gene	d_gene	j_gene	CDR3aa
TRBV7-2	TRBD2	TRBJ2-5	CASSLENGRGKTQYF
TRBV10-3	TRBD1	TRBJ2-5	CAISESKGAPLETQYF
TRBV6-2/TRBV6-3	TRBD1	TRBJ1-4	CASSYLRGGNEKLFF
TRBV20-1	NA	TRBJ2-7	CSARRTSSSYEQYF
TRBV10-2	NA	TRBJ2-7	CASSDNSPGLYEQYF
TRBV6-5	NA	TRBJ2-5	CASSLGRGVRETQYF
TRBV28	NA	TRBJ1-2	CASTLSSNYGYTF
TRBV12-3/TRBV12-4	TRBD2	TRBJ2-7	CASSLLSGGYGQYF
TRBV7-2	NA	TRBJ1-5	CASSLGSGAVNQPQHF
TRBV27	NA	TRBJ2-1	CASRGRPGVSEQFF
TRBV6-5	NA	TRBJ1-1	CASSYSLLLNTEAFF
TRBV7-9	NA	TRBJ2-7	CASSLFSDYSYEQYF
TRBV27	TRBD2	TRBJ2-2	CASTGLAGLNTGELFF
TRBV7-8	NA	TRBJ1-6	CASSLGGGITPLHF
TRBV19	NA	TRBJ1-5	CASRKNREGQPQHF
TRBV7-2	TRBD1	TRBJ2-7	CASSLEGTASYEQYF
TRBV27	NA	TRBJ1-2	CASSFLGAGGYTF
TRBV20-1	NA	TRBJ2-5	CSARVVGVADRSIETQYF
TRBV28	TRBD2	TRBJ2-7	CASRPVGTSGRYEQYF
TRBV6-2/TRBV6-3	TRBD1	TRBJ2-2	CASSYTGGRSTGELFF
TRBV27	NA	TRBJ2-1	CASRIGDNEQFF
TRBV7-2	NA	TRBJ2-5	CASSLGGVETQYF
TRBV13	TRBD1	TRBJ2-7	CASSLDRGTYEQYF
TRBV11-2	NA	TRBJ2-3	CASSYGQSTDTQYF
TRBV3-1	NA	TRBJ1-2	CASSQGRVQGGYTF
TRBV10-3	TRBD1	TRBJ2-5	CAISAGDRGFQETQYF
TRBV6-2/TRBV6-3	TRBD1	TRBJ2-2	CASRTPGGRTSPANTGELFF
TRBV12-5	NA	TRBJ2-2	CARWWEAVSPVANTGELFF
TRBV6-1	TRBD1	TRBJ1-2	CASSLRRDRGHYGYTF
TRBV10-3	TRBD2	TRBJ2-7	CATIGTSGSSEQYF
TRBV2	NA	TRBJ2-7	CASMRRDEQYF
TRBV7-2	NA	TRBJ2-2	CASSSWSGELFF
TRBV6-1	NA	TRBJ2-5	CASSTGGPPLAQYF
TRBV20-1	NA	TRBJ2-7	CSYGFVQGEQYF
TRBV10-3	NA	TRBJ1-1	CAIADGTNTEAFF
TRBV7-2	NA	TRBJ2-7	CASSLNRGSYEQYF
TRBV5-1	NA	TRBJ2-1	CASSLELSSQEQFF
TRBV6-2/TRBV6-3	TRBD1	TRBJ2-7	CASSRRGQGVGSYEQYF
TRBV7-9	NA	TRBJ1-4	CASSLAVLLPEKLFF
TRBV7-8	TRBD1	TRBJ1-6	CASSLLAGTGDSPLHF
TRBV19	NA	TRBJ1-1	CASSTMTGVEAFF
TRBV19	TRBD1	TRBJ2-5	CASSITGGDETQYF
TRBV7-2	TRBD2	TRBJ2-7	CASSLGTSGREFSYEQYF